A selection of T cell receptor beta chains follows, all from one sample in a study of cytomegalovirus exposure and HLA in healthy donors. Sequencing used immunoSEQ multiplex PCR; TCRdb keeps in-frame clones, though not all of them. The sample has over 150,000 clones; 65% to 85% are singletons. Sequencing input: PBMCs. Receptors were obtained from a woman in her 30s in good health and CMV-seronegative. Both conserved end residues are part of each CDR3. The order of the fields is V gene, clone size, D gene, J gene, CDR3 protein, CDR3 DNA. A D gene is named only where the DNA matches it firmly. Not every row has a clone size; where given, it reads once, few, many or a size class.

V: TRBV4-1
size: NA
D: NA
J: TRBJ2-5
CDR3: CASSERGGRRAWETQYF
DNA: TGCGCCAGCAGCGAAAGAGGGGGAAGGCGCGCTTGGGAGACCCAGTACTTC

V: TRBV6-4
size: once
D: TRBD1
J: TRBJ1-2
CDR3: CASRTGQGGNYGYPF
DNA: TGTGCCAGCAGGACCGGACAGGGCGGAAACTATGGCTACCCCTTC

V: TRBV11-2
size: NA
D: NA
J: TRBJ2-1
CDR3: CASRAPRMYKNEQFF
DNA: TGTGCCAGCAGGGCTCCGAGGATGTACAAAAATGAGCAGTTCTTC

V: TRBV2
size: NA
D: NA
J: TRBJ2-5
CDR3: CASKQEGLRHF
DNA: TGTGCCAGCAAACAGGAGGGGCTTAGGCACTTC

V: TRBV2
size: NA
D: TRBD2
J: TRBJ2-3
CDR3: CASSAGLARTDTQYF
DNA: TGTGCCAGCAGTGCGGGACTAGCGAGGACAGATACGCAGTATTTT

V: TRBV7-8
size: NA
D: NA
J: TRBJ2-7
CDR3: CASSLARVAVYEQYF
DNA: TGTGCCAGCAGCCTAGCTCGGGTTGCGGTCTACGAGCAGTACTTC

V: TRBV7-9
size: few
D: NA
J: TRBJ1-2
CDR3: CASSREEGGGYTF
DNA: TGTGCCAGCAGCCGGGAGGAGGGCGGAGGCTACACCTTC

V: TRBV11-1
size: NA
D: NA
J: TRBJ2-5
CDR3: CASSLRGSETQYF
DNA: TGTGCCAGCAGCTTAAGAGGGTCGGAGACCCAGTACTTC

V: TRBV7-3
size: NA
D: NA
J: TRBJ2-2
CDR3: CASSFGNTGELFF
DNA: TGTGCCAGCAGCTTCGGAAACACCGGGGAGCTGTTTTTT

V: TRBV6-1
size: NA
D: NA
J: TRBJ1-2
CDR3: CASSLLPQTRGYPF
DNA: TGTGCCAGCAGTCTACTACCGCAGACTCGTGGCTACCCCTTC

V: TRBV7-9
size: few
D: NA
J: TRBJ2-7
CDR3: CASSLEADTYEQYF
DNA: TGTGCCAGCAGCTTAGAGGCAGACACCTACGAGCAGTACTTC

V: TRBV2
size: once
D: NA
J: TRBJ2-7
CDR3: CASRAGIPTWGYEQYF
DNA: TGTGCCAGCAGGGCAGGGATTCCGACATGGGGCTACGAGCAGTACTTC

V: TRBV11-2
size: few
D: NA
J: TRBJ2-2
CDR3: CASSLLATGELFF
DNA: TGTGCCAGCAGCTTACTAGCCACCGGGGAGCTGTTTTTT

V: TRBV19
size: NA
D: NA
J: TRBJ2-3
CDR3: CASSTPGASTDTQYF
DNA: TGTGCCAGTAGTACCCCCGGTGCTAGCACAGATACGCAGTATTTT

V: TRBV5-1
size: NA
D: NA
J: TRBJ2-7
CDR3: CASSLGSGFDEQYF
DNA: TGCGCCAGCAGCTTGGGGTCAGGGTTCGACGAGCAGTACTTC

V: TRBV9
size: NA
D: NA
J: TRBJ2-7
CDR3: CASSPEGRLDSEQYF
DNA: TGTGCCAGCAGTCCAGAGGGGAGACTAGATTCCGAGCAGTACTTC